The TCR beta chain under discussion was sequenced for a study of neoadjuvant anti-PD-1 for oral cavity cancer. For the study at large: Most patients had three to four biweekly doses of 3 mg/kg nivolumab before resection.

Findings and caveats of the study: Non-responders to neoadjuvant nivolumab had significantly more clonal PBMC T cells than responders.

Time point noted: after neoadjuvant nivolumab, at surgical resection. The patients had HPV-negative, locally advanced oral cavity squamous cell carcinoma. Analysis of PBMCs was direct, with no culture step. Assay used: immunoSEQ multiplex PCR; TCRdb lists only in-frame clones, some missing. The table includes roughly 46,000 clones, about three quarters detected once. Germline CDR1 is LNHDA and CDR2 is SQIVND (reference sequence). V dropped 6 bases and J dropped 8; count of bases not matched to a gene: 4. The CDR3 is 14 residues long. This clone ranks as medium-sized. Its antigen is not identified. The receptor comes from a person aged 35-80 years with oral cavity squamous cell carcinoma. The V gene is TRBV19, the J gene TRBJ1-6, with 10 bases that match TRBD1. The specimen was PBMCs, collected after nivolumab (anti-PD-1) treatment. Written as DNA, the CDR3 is TGTGCCAGTAGGACCGGGACAGGGGATTCACCCCTCCACTTT. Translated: CASRTGTGDSPLHF. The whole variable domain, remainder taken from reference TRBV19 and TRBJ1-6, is DGGITQSPKYLFRKEGQNVTLSCEQNLNHDAMYWYRQDPGQGLRLIYYSQIVNDFQKGDIAEGYSVSREKKESFPLTVTSAQKNPTAFYLCASRTGTGDSPLHFGNGTRLTVT.